Presented here are 30 T cell receptor beta chains from one specimen sequenced in a study of Tregs in tolerant kidney transplant recipients. Profiled with immunoSEQ multiplex PCR; TCRdb holds only in-frame clones, not every one. This sample carries some 90,000 clones, around nine tenths of them seen once, and the ten largest clones take 4.5% to 5%. Material: CD8+ T cells from blood. The receptors originated from a human donor in good health.

V and J are TRBV14 and TRBJ2-3; no definite D call. CDR1 is SGHDN and CDR2 is FVKESK in the germline V gene. Trimming pared 1 base from V and 5 bases from J, leaving 10 bases between. The CDR3 has 14 amino acids. CDR3 region: CASSQGSSGDTQYF. The CDR3 bases are TGTGCCAGCAGCCAAGGGTCTTCAGGAGATACGCAGTATTTT. The full variable domain, its missing parts supplied by reference TRBV14 and TRBJ2-3, is EAGVTQFPSHSVIEKGQTVTLRCDPISGHDNLYWYRRVMGKEIKFLLHFVKESKQDESGMPNNRFLAERTGGTYSTLKVQPAELEDSGVYFCASSQGSSGDTQYFGPGTRLTVL.

The chain links TRBV4-2 to TRBJ2-7; TRBD2 aligns across 10 bases. The CDR3 sequence is 15 residues long. The V and J ends lost 4 bases and 2 bases, in that order; junction bases with no gene match: 5. In germline, CDR1 is LGHNA, CDR2 YNFKEQ. CDR3 in amino acids: CASSPGLAEPYEQYF. The DNA for the CDR3 is TGTGCCAGCAGCCCCGGACTAGCGGAGCCCTACGAGCAGTACTTC.

CDR3 sequence reads: CASSSGYGNQPQHF. CDR3 sequence (DNA): TGTGCCAGCAGTTCAGGGTATGGCAATCAGCCCCAGCATTTT. The V and J genes are TRBV6-5 and TRBJ1-5; possibly TRBD1 for D (5 bases). The germline CDR1 and CDR2 sequences are MNHEY and SVGAGI. The CDR3 extends over 14 amino acids. The V gene lost 4 bases and the J gene lost 2 bases, with 9 bases spanning the gap.

This chain links TRBV7-9 with TRBJ1-1; D not certain. Germline V gene sequence: CDR1 SEHNR, CDR2 FQNEAQ (reference sequence). The CDR3 consists of 15 residues. Trimming pared 7 bases from V and 0 bases from J, leaving 15 bases between. CDR3 nucleotides: TGTGCCAGCAAGCAGACACCCCCAGTGAACACTGAAGCTTTCTTT. Its protein is CASKQTPPVNTEAFF.

This clone was found a few times. This sequence joins TRBV27 and TRBJ1-6; no reliable D call. The germline V gene has CDR1 MNHEY and CDR2 SMNVEV (reference sequence). The CDR3 is 16 residues long. V dropped 4 bases and J dropped 3 bases, with 13 bases sitting between them. Here the CDR3 reads CASSSPDGHYNSPLHF. The CDR3 nucleotides are TGTGCCAGCAGTTCGCCGGACGGCCACTATAATTCACCCCTCCACTTT.

The chain joins TRBV7-9 to TRBJ1-2; tentatively, D is TRBD1 (6 bases). This CDR3 spans 14 amino acids. The V and J ends lost 1 base and 0 bases respectively, with 6 bases between them. The germline gives CDR1 SEHNR, CDR2 FQNEAQ (reference sequence). In DNA form, the CDR3 reads TGTGCCAGCAGCTTAGGGGGGCCTAACTATGGCTACACCTTC. Its protein product is CASSLGGPNYGYTF.

The rearrangement joins TRBV6-5 to TRBJ1-6, with TRBD1 as a possible D gene (5 bases). With 5 bases removed from V and 10 bases from J, the gap between germline ends came to 15 bases. The germline V gene has CDR1 MNHEY and CDR2 SVGAGI. The length of the CDR3 is 14 residues. The CDR3 nucleotides are TGTGCCAGCAGTGGTGCCGGGACGGGATCACCCCTCCACTTT. Its protein is CASSGAGTGSPLHF.

This sequence joins TRBV19 and TRBJ1-2; D not certain. Germline CDR1 and CDR2: LNHDA and SQIVND (reference sequence). CDR3 length equals 13 residues. The V gene lost 7 bases and the J gene lost 5 bases, with 14 bases spanning the gap. The CDR3 loop reads CASILAGDYGYTF. The CDR3 bases are TGTGCCAGTATCTTGGCAGGCGATTATGGCTACACCTTC.

This chain links TRBV7-9 with TRBJ2-7; possible D gene TRBD2, 7 bases. CDR3 length equals 14 residues. The V end was cut by 8 bases, the J end by 4 bases, with 18 bases between. Germline assignment: CDR1 SEHNR and CDR2 FQNEAQ (reference sequence). This CDR3 reads CASRGAGAGYEQYF. The CDR3 coding sequence is TGTGCCAGCCGTGGTGCGGGGGCGGGATACGAGCAGTACTTC.

This chain joins TRBV9 and TRBJ2-3; either TRBD1 or TRBD2 may supply D (5 bases each). The CDR3 has 16 amino acids. CDR1 and CDR2 from the germline V gene are SGDLS and YYNGEE. The V and J ends lost 4 bases and 3 bases respectively, with 18 bases between them. The CDR3 loop reads CASSPRPTWGTDTQYF. CDR3 nucleotides: TGTGCCAGCAGCCCCCGTCCCACGTGGGGGACAGATACGCAGTATTTT. The whole variable domain, filled in from reference TRBV9 and TRBJ2-3, reads DSGVTQTPKHLITATGQRVTLRCSPRSGDLSVYWYQQSLDQGLQFLIQYYNGEERAKGNILERFSAQQFPDLHSELNLSSLELGDSALYFCASSPRPTWGTDTQYFGPGTRLTVL.

V gene TRBV11-2 combines with J gene TRBJ2-1; tentative D call: TRBD1 (5 bases). Germline V gene lookup returns CDR1 SGHAT and CDR2 FQNNGV. This CDR3 spans 13 amino acids. Trimming stripped 1 base from V and 9 bases from J, with 10 bases between. CDR3 region: CASSLVFRAEQFF. For the CDR3, the DNA is TGTGCCAGCAGCTTAGTATTCAGGGCTGAGCAGTTCTTC. Full variable domain (rest looked up from reference TRBV11-2 and TRBJ2-1): EAGVAQSPRYKIIEKRQSVAFWCNPISGHATLYWYQQILGQGPKLLIQFQNNGVVDDSQLPKDRFSAERLKGVDSTLKIQPAKLEDSAVYLCASSLVFRAEQFFGPGTRLTVL.

The chain is built from TRBV14 and TRBJ2-3, with D perhaps assigned TRBD1 or TRBD2 (5 bases each). The CDR3 is 19 amino acids. V lost 0 bases and J 4 bases, leaving 23 bases between the germline ends. Germline lookup yields CDR1 SGHDN and CDR2 FVKESK. The CDR3 nucleotides read TGTGCCAGCAGCCAAGACCCCTTCAGGATAGCGAGGGACGCAGATACGCAGTATTTT. This encodes CASSQDPFRIARDADTQYF.

The V and J genes are TRBV5-6 and TRBJ1-2; D ambiguous. Trimming shortened V by 1 base and J by 4 bases, and 17 bases separated the two germline ends. The CDR3 spans 16 residues. In germline, CDR1 is SGHDT, CDR2 YYEEEE. The CDR3 coding sequence is TGTGCCAGCAGCTTGTCCTACCGGAGTATTAGCTATGGCTACACCTTC. It translates to CASSLSYRSISYGYTF.

The chain uses TRBV11-1 and TRBJ2-1, with no clear D. The V end was cut by 1 base, the J end by 0 bases, with 7 bases between. From germline, CDR1 is SGHAT and CDR2 FQDESV (reference sequence). The CDR3 length is 15 residues. The CDR3 nucleotides are TGTGCCAGCAGCTTAGTGGCGGCCTCCTACAATGAGCAGTTCTTC. It codes for CASSLVAASYNEQFF.

The chain employs TRBV27 and TRBJ1-4; D possibly corresponds to TRBD1 (5 bases). This CDR3 region has 15 residues. V lost 7 bases and J 5 bases, leaving 17 bases between the germline ends. The germline CDR1 and CDR2 sequences are MNHEY and SMNVEV (reference sequence). DNA of the CDR3: TGTGCCAGCACCTTGCTAACCGGGGGGAATGAAAAACTGTTTTTT. Its translation: CASTLLTGGNEKLFF. Based on the CDR3 plus reference TRBV27 and TRBJ1-4, the full variable domain is EAQVTQNPRYLITVTGKKLTVTCSQNMNHEYMSWYRQDPGLGLRQIYYSMNVEVTDKGDVPEGYKVSRKEKRNFPLILESPSPNQTSLYFCASTLLTGGNEKLFFGSGTQLSVL.

This chain links TRBV4-1 with TRBJ2-2; D ambiguous. There are 14 residues in the CDR3. Germline loops: CDR1 MGHRA, CDR2 YSYEKL. Trimming shortened V by 5 bases and J by 1 base, and 8 bases separated the two germline ends. CDR3: CASSYRQNTGELFF. CDR3 nucleotides: TGCGCCAGCAGCTACCGACAGAACACCGGGGAGCTGTTTTTT.

V is TRBV30 and J is TRBJ2-1; 7 nucleotides align to TRBD2. Germline-derived CDR1 and CDR2 are GTSNPN and SVGIG (reference sequence). J gave up 3 bases and V 4 bases, and 9 bases lay outside the gene matches. This CDR3 is 15 amino acids long. The CDR3 region is CAWKGFGGGYNEQFF. The CDR3 nucleotides read TGTGCCTGGAAGGGCTTCGGCGGGGGCTACAATGAGCAGTTCTTC.

This rearrangement joins TRBV5-1 to TRBJ1-3; a possible D gene is TRBD1 (5 bases). The CDR3 totals 16 residues. Germline CDR1 reads SGHRS; CDR2 reads YFSETQ. Trimming left V 1 base short and J 8 bases short, with 19 bases between. The CDR3 loop reads CASSLRVGPKTDTIYF. The CDR3 DNA is TGCGCCAGCAGCTTGAGGGTAGGCCCGAAGACAGACACCATATATTTT.

V is TRBV23-1 and J is TRBJ2-2, with D uncertain. TRBV23-1 is annotated as an ORF whose role is uncertain. This CDR3 has 16 amino acids. Trimming cost V 6 bases and J 2 bases, with 16 bases left between them. CDR3 DNA: TGCGCCAGCAGCCTAGACCGGGTCTCAAACACCGGGGAGCTGTTTTTT. Amino acid sequence: CASSLDRVSNTGELFF.

This clone was detected a few times. The CDR3 loop is CASSIDLSGAAGYTF. CDR3 bases: TGTGCCAGTAGTATAGATCTATCGGGGGCAGCTGGCTACACCTTC. The chain has TRBV19 and TRBJ1-2; tentative D call: TRBD1 (6 bases). CDR3 size: 15 residues. Germline V gene data show CDR1 as LNHDA and CDR2 as SQIVND (reference sequence). Trimming cost V 0 bases and J 7 bases, with 15 bases left between them.

J is TRBJ2-7 and V is TRBV6-1, with 10 bases matching TRBD1. The V segment lost 6 bases and the J segment 4 bases; nucleotides outside the gene matches: 9. CDR1 and CDR2 from the germline V gene are MNHNS and SASEGT. This CDR3 spans 15 amino acids. CDR3 protein: CASRGHTDRGYEQYF. Here the CDR3 DNA reads TGTGCCAGCAGGGGCCATACGGACAGGGGGTACGAGCAGTACTTC.

This clone is categorized as medium-sized (0.01 to 0.1%). The rearrangement joins TRBV5-6 to TRBJ2-7; D remains unclear. The CDR3 runs to 12 residues. The V and J ends lost 0 bases and 6 bases respectively, with 7 bases between them. Germline CDR1 SGHDT, CDR2 YYEEEE. The CDR3 sequence is CASSLEWGEQYF. The CDR3 DNA follows: TGTGCCAGCAGCTTGGAGTGGGGCGAGCAGTACTTC.

The rearrangement links TRBV4-1 to TRBJ2-7; 14 bases match TRBD2. The CDR3 has 16 amino acids. Germline assignment: CDR1 MGHRA and CDR2 YSYEKL. Trimming at V came to 4 bases and at J to 6 bases, leaving 8 bases not matched to a gene. CDR3 sequence reads: CASSRSGLAGDGEQYF. The CDR3 DNA reads TGCGCCAGCAGCCGATCGGGACTAGCGGGGGATGGCGAGCAGTACTTC.

This chain joins TRBV27 and TRBJ1-1; D call uncertain. The CDR3 is 14 residues long. Germline V gene lookup returns CDR1 MNHEY and CDR2 SMNVEV (reference sequence). Deletions cut 4 bases from V and 1 base from J, with 10 bases between. DNA of the CDR3: TGTGCCAGCAGTTCCCCCAGACGGAACACTGAAGCTTTCTTT. Its protein product is CASSSPRRNTEAFF.

The genes are TRBV7-2 and TRBJ1-4, with D possibly being TRBD1 (6 bases). The germline V gene has CDR1 SGHTA and CDR2 FQGNSA. Trimming took 3 bases from V and 3 from J, leaving 14 bases between them. This CDR3 is built from 16 residues. The CDR3 spells CASSLRGASANEKLFF. The CDR3 DNA reads as TGTGCCAGCAGCTTGAGGGGGGCGTCAGCTAATGAAAAACTGTTTTTT.

The chain carries TRBV13 and TRBJ2-3; 14 nucleotides match TRBD2. V dropped 3 bases and J dropped 5; count of bases not matched to a gene: 4. CDR1 is PRHDT and CDR2 is FYEKMQ in the germline V gene (reference sequence). CDR3 length equals 16 residues. CDR3 region: CASSFGLAGGIDTQYF. The CDR3, as DNA: TGTGCCAGCAGCTTCGGACTAGCGGGAGGTATAGATACGCAGTATTTT.

The rearrangement uses TRBV19 and TRBJ1-4; unclear D gene. The length of the CDR3 is 13 residues. CDR1 is LNHDA, CDR2 SQIVND, per germline (reference sequence). Trimming pared 6 bases from V and 3 bases from J, leaving 8 bases between. This chain's CDR3 is CASRRWANEKLFF. In DNA form, the CDR3 reads TGTGCCAGTAGGCGTTGGGCTAATGAAAAACTGTTTTTT.

V is TRBV30 and J is TRBJ2-1, with TRBD2 matching over 11 bases. The V segment lost 2 bases and the J segment 0 bases; nucleotides outside the gene matches: 24. This CDR3 has 23 amino acids. Looked up from germline, CDR1 is GTSNPN and CDR2 is SVGIG (reference sequence). CDR3 in amino acids: CAWSPRDGPGTSGRWSSYNEQFF. The CDR3 DNA sequence: TGTGCCTGGAGTCCCCGGGACGGACCCGGGACTAGCGGCCGATGGAGCTCCTACAATGAGCAGTTCTTC.

The V and J genes are TRBV4-1 and TRBJ2-7, with 9 bases matching TRBD1. This CDR3 has 17 amino acids. V lost 1 base and J lost 2; bases outside the gene matches: 9. Germline CDR1 MGHRA, CDR2 YSYEKL. The CDR3 DNA is TGCGCCAGCAGCCAAGTAAAGGGGGACAGGGCCCCCTACGAGCAGTACTTC. It encodes CASSQVKGDRAPYEQYF.

The genes are TRBV10-3 and TRBJ1-2; 7 nucleotides line up with TRBD1. After removal of 2 bases from V and 4 bases from J, the junction contained 4 bases not matched to a gene. The CDR3 contains 14 residues. CDR1 and CDR2 (germline): ENHRY, SYGVKD. The CDR3: CAISEAGGGYGYTF. The CDR3 DNA is TGTGCCATCAGTGAGGCAGGGGGAGGCTATGGCTACACCTTC.